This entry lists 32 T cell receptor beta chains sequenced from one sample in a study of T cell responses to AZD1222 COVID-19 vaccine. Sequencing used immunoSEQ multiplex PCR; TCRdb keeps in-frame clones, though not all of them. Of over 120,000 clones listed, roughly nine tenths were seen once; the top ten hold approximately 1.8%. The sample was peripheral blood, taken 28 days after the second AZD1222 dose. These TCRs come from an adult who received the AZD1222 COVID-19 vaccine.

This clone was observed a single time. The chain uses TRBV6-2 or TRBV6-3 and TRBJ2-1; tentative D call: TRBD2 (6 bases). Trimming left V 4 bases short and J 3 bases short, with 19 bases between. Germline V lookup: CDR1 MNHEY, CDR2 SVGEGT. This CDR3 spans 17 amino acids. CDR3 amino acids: CASSSSSKVADYNEQFF. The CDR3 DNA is TGTGCCAGCAGTTCCTCTTCGAAGGTAGCGGACTACAATGAGCAGTTCTTC.

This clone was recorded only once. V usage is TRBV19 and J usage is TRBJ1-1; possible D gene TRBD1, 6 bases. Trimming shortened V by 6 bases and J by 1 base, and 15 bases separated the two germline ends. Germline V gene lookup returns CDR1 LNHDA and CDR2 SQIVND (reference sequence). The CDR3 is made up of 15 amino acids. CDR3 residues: CASSPPQGPNTEAFF. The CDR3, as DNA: TGTGCCAGTAGCCCCCCACAGGGACCGAACACTGAAGCTTTCTTT.

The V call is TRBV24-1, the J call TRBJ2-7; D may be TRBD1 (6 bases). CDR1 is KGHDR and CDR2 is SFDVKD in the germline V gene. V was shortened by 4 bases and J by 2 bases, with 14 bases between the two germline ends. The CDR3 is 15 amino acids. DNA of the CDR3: TGTGCCACCAGTGACCAGGACAGCTCTACCTACGAGCAGTACTTC. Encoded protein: CATSDQDSSTYEQYF.

In nucleotides, the CDR3 is TGCGCCAGCAGCTTGGGGCAGGGGATGACCTACGAGCAGTACTTC. This encodes CASSLGQGMTYEQYF. The V gene is TRBV5-1, the J gene TRBJ2-7; tentative D call: TRBD1 (6 bases). CDR3 length: 15 residues. V shed 0 bases and J shed 2 bases, with 12 bases lying between them. Germline V lookup: CDR1 SGHRS, CDR2 YFSETQ.

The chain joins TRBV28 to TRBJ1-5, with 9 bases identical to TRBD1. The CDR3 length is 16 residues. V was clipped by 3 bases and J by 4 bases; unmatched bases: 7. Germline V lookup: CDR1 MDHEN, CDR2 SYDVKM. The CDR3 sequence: CASSFQGQGINQPQHF. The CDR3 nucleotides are TGTGCCAGCAGTTTTCAGGGACAGGGAATAAATCAGCCCCAGCATTTT.

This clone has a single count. The CDR3 region is CASSSSGLGGYTF. In DNA form, the CDR3 reads TGTGCCAGCAGCTCCTCAGGACTGGGTGGCTACACCTTC. This sequence joins TRBV7-8 and TRBJ1-2; no clear D. The CDR3 runs to 13 residues. V lost 4 bases and J lost 7, with 13 bases in between. Germline V CDR1 and CDR2: SGHVS, FQNEAQ.

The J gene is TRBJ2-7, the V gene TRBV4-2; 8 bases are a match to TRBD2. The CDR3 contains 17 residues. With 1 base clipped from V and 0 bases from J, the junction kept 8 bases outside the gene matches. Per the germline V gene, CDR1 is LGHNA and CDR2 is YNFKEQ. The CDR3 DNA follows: TGTGCCAGCAGCCAAGCATTTGAGGGGACTAGCTCCTACGAGCAGTACTTC. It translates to CASSQAFEGTSSYEQYF.

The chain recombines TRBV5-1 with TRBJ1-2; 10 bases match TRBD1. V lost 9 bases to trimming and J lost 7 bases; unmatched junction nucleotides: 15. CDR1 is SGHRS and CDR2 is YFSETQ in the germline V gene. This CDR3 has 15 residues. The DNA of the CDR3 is TGCGCCACCCACTTTACCGGGACAGGGGAGGGTGGCTACACCTTC. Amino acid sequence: CATHFTGTGEGGYTF.

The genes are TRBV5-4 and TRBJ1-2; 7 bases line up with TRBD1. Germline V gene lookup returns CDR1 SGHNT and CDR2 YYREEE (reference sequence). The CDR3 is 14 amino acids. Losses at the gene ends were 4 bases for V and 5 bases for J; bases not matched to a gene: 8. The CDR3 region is CASSPTGTVYGYTF. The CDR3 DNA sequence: TGTGCCAGCAGCCCAACCGGGACAGTATATGGCTACACCTTC.

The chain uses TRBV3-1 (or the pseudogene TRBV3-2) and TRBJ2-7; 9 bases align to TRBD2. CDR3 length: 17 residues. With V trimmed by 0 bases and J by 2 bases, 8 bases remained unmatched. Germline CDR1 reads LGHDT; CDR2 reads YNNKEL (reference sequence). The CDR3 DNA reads TGTGCCAGCAGCCAAGATGTGCTGCGGGAGGGAACCTACGAGCAGTACTTC. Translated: CASSQDVLREGTYEQYF.

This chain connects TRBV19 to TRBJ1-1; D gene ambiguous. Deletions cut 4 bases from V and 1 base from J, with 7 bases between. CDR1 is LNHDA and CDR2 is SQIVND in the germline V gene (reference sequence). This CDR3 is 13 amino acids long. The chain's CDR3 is CASSTRENTEAFF. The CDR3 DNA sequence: TGTGCCAGTAGTACTAGAGAGAACACTGAAGCTTTCTTT.

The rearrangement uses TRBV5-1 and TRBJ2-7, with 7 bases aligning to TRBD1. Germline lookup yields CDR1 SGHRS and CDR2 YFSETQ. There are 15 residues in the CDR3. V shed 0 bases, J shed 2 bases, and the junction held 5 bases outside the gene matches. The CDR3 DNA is TGCGCCAGCAGCTTGGGTGACAGGGTGACCTACGAGCAGTACTTC. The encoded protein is CASSLGDRVTYEQYF. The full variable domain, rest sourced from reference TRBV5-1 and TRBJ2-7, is KAGVTQTPRYLIKTRGQQVTLSCSPISGHRSVSWYQQTPGQGLQFLFEYFSETQRNKGNFPGRFSGRQFSNSRSEMNVSTLELGDSALYLCASSLGDRVTYEQYFGPGTRLTVT.

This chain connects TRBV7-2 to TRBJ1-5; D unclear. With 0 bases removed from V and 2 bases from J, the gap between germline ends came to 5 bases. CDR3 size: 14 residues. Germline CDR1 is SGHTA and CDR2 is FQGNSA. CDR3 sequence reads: CASSLATGNQPQHF. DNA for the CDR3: TGTGCCAGCAGCTTAGCCACAGGCAATCAGCCCCAGCATTTT.

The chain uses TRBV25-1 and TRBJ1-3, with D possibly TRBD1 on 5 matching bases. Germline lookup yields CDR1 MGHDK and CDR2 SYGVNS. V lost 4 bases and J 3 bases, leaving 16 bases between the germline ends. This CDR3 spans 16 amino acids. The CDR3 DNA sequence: TGTGCCAGCAGTGCCCTAGGAGGGGATTTTGGAAACACCATATATTTT. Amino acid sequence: CASSALGGDFGNTIYF.

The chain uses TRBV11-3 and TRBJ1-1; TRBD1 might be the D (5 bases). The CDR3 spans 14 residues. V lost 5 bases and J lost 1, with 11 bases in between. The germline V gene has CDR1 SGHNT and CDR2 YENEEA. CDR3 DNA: TGTGCCAGCAGCCTCAGGGATGGGAACACTGAAGCTTTCTTT. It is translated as CASSLRDGNTEAFF. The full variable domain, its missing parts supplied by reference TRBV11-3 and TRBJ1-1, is EAGVVQSPRYKIIEKKQPVAFWCNPISGHNTLYWYLQNLGQGPELLIRYENEEAVDDSQLPKDRFSAERLKGVDSTLKIQPAELGDSAVYLCASSLRDGNTEAFFGQGTRLTVV.

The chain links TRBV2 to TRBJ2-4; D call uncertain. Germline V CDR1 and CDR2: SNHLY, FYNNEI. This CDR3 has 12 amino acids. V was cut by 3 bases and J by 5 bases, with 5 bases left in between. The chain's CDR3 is CASSDGENIQYF. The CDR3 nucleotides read TGTGCCAGCAGTGATGGGGAAAACATTCAGTACTTC.

Here the CDR3 reads CAWSVGANTEAFF. CDR3 coding DNA: TGTGCCTGGAGTGTGGGCGCCAACACTGAAGCTTTCTTT. J is TRBJ1-1 and V is TRBV30, with D hard to call. The CDR3 has 13 residues. Germline V CDR1 and CDR2: GTSNPN, SVGIG (reference sequence). V lost 0 bases and J lost 2, with 7 bases in between.

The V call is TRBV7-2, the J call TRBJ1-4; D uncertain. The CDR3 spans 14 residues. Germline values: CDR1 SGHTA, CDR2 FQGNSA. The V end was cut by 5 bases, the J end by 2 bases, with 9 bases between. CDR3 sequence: CASSQDGTNEKLFF. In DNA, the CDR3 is TGTGCCAGCAGCCAGGACGGTACTAATGAAAAACTGTTTTTT.

CDR3 nucleotides: TGCGCCAGCAGCTTTTCCGGGACAGGGGGGACTGAAGCTTTCTTT. Translated, it gives CASSFSGTGGTEAFF. The V call is TRBV4-1, the J call TRBJ1-1; 11 positions match TRBD1. The CDR3 is made up of 15 amino acids. The germline gives CDR1 MGHRA, CDR2 YSYEKL. Unmatched junction bases numbered 7, after V lost 5 bases and J lost 5 bases.

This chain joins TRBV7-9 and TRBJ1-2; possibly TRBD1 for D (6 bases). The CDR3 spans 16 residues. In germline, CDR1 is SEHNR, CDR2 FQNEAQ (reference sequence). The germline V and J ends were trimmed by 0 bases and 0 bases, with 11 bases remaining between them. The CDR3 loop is CASSLARTEANYGYTF. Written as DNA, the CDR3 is TGTGCCAGCAGCTTAGCACGGACAGAAGCTAACTATGGCTACACCTTC.

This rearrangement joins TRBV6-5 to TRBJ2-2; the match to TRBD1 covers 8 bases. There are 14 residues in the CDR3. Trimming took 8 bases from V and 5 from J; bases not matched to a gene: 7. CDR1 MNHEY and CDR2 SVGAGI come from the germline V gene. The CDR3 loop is CASGGQGRTGELFF. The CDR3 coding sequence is TGTGCCAGCGGCGGACAGGGTAGGACCGGGGAGCTGTTTTTT.

The CDR3 nucleotides are TGCAGCGTTGATTCCACCTACGAGCAGTACTTC. Protein: CSVDSTYEQYF. The chain links TRBV29-1 to TRBJ2-7; D gene uncertain. Germline V gene lookup returns CDR1 SQVTM and CDR2 ANQGSEA. The CDR3 loop spans 11 amino acids. V dropped 3 bases and J dropped 2 bases, with 5 bases sitting between them.

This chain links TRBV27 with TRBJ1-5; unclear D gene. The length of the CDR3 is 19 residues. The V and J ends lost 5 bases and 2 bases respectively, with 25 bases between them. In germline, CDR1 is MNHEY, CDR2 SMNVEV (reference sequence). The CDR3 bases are TGTGCCAGCAGTCCACATGGACCCAGAACAGTGAAACGCAATCAGCCCCAGCATTTT. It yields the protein CASSPHGPRTVKRNQPQHF.

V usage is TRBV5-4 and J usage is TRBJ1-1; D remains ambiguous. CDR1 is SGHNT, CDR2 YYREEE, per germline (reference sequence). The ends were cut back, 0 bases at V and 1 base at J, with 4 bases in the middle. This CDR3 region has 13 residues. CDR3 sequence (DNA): TGTGCCAGCAGCTTGGAGGAGAACACTGAAGCTTTCTTT. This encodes CASSLEENTEAFF.

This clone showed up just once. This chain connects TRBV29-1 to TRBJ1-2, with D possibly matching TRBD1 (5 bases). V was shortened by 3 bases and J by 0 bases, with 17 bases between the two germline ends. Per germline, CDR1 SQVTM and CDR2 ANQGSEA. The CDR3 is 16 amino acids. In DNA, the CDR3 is TGCAGCGTTGATAGTTGGCAGGGCAGAGCTAACTATGGCTACACCTTC. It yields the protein CSVDSWQGRANYGYTF.

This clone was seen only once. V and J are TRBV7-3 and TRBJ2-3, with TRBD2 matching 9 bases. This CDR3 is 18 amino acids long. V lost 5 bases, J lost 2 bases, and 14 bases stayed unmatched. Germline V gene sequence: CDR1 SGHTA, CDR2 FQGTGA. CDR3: CASSPDGRLAATTDTQYF. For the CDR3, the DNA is TGTGCCAGCAGCCCCGATGGAAGACTAGCGGCCACCACAGATACGCAGTATTTT.

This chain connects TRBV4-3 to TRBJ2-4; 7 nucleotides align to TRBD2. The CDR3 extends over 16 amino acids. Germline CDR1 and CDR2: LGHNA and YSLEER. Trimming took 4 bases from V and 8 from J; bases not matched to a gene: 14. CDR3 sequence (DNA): TGCGCCAGCAGCCGCTCGAAGGAGGGAGGGCCGGACATTCAGTACTTC. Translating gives CASSRSKEGGPDIQYF.

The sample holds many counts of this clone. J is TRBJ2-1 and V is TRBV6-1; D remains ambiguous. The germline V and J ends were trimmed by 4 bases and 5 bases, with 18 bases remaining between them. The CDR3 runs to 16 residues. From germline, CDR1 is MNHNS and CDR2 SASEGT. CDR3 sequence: CASSVSGSGHDNEQFF. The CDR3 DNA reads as TGTGCCAGCAGTGTCTCCGGGTCCGGTCACGACAATGAGCAGTTCTTC.

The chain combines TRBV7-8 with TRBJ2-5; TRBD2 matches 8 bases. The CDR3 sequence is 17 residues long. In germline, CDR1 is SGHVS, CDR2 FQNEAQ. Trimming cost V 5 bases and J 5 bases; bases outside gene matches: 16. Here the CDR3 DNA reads TGTGCCAGCAGCCGAGGACTAGCCGGGTCCGCCCGCGAGACCCAGTACTTC. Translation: CASSRGLAGSARETQYF.

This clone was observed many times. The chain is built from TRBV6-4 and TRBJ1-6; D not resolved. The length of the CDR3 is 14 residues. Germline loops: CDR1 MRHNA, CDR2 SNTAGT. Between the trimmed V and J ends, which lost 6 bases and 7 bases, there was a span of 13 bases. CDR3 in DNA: TGTGCCAGCAGCCCCAGTAAGGAGAATTCACCCCTCCACTTT. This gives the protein CASSPSKENSPLHF.

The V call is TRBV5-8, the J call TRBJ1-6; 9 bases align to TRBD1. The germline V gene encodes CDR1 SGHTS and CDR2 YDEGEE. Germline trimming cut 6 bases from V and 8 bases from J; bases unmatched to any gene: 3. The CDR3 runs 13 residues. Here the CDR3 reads CASKGQGDSPLHF. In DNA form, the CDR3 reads TGTGCCAGCAAGGGACAGGGAGATTCACCCCTCCACTTT.

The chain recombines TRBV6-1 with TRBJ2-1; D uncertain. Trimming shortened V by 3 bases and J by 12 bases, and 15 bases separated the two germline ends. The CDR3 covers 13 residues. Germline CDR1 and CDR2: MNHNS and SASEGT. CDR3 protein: CASSDASKVGQFF. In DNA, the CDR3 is TGTGCCAGCAGTGATGCCTCTAAGGTGGGGCAGTTCTTC.